This T cell receptor (beta chain) was identified during a study of CD8+ T cells in alopecia areata. Study outcomes and limitations: There were also resident alphabeta T cells of normal skin sequenced in scalp samples. Mice gave a clearer picture of TCR sharing than patients did, possibly for HLA-related reasons.

The length of the CDR3 is 17 residues. Germline CDR1 SGHAT, CDR2 FQNNGV. The V segment lost 5 bases and the J segment 5 bases; nucleotides outside the gene matches: 18. For this clone: Antigen unknown.

PBMCs provided sorted CD4+ and CD8+ T cells. After isolation, RNA underwent reverse transcription to generate cDNA as the sequencing template. Produced via immunoSEQ multiplex PCR; TCRdb's table is partial and in-frame only. Among about 91,000 clones listed, roughly two fifths were seen once. The sample consisted of CD4+ T cells sorted from blood. The receptor was isolated from a human donor with alopecia areata. V usage is TRBV11-2 and J usage is TRBJ2-7, with 7 bases identical to TRBD1. The CDR3 loop reads CASSPSYGPTGVHEQYF. CDR3 coding DNA: TGTGCCAGCAGCCCATCATACGGACCTACAGGGGTGCACGAGCAGTACTTC.